Shown below are 32 T cell receptor beta chains from a single sample sequenced in a study of identical twins. MiXCR, run by TCRdb on the 5' RACE reads, gives a single entry per CDR3 protein. The sample carries 500,000 to 550,000 distinct CDR3 sequences, 20% to 25% recorded once. This sample was also put to use in a study of yellow fever vaccine responses in identical twins.

The sequenced sample was CD4+ T cells sorted from blood. All receptors come from a woman aged 18-29 years in good health.

The chain recombines TRBV12-3 or TRBV12-4 with TRBJ2-3; D gene uncertain. Trimming took off 3 bases at V and 0 bases at J, with 10 bases between the two ends. The CDR3 runs 15 residues. The CDR3 region is CASSFGPRSTDTQYF. CDR3 DNA: TGTGCCAGCAGTTTTGGACCGAGAAGCACAGATACGCAGTATTTT.

The gene calls are TRBV5-6 and TRBJ2-7, with TRBD1 identical over 11 bases. Germline CDR1 is SGHDT and CDR2 is YYEEEE. CDR3 size: 17 residues. V gave up 1 base and J gave up 4 bases; unmatched junction bases: 10. This CDR3 is CASSLLPGQGARYEQYF. DNA for the CDR3: TGTGCCAGCAGCTTGTTACCAGGACAGGGGGCGCGGTACGAGCAGTACTTC. The whole variable domain, filled in from reference TRBV5-6 and TRBJ2-7, reads DAGVTQSPTHLIKTRGQQVTLRCSPKSGHDTVSWYQQALGQGPQFIFQYYEEEERQRGNFPDRFSGHQFPNYSSELNVNALLLGDSALYLCASSLLPGQGARYEQYFGPGTRLTVT.

The chain joins TRBV5-1 to TRBJ2-5; the match to TRBD1 covers 7 bases. The germline V gene encodes CDR1 SGHRS and CDR2 YFSETQ. Unmatched junction bases numbered 6, after V lost 2 bases and J lost 5 bases. This CDR3 contains 14 residues. This CDR3 reads CASSFLGGDETQYF. CDR3 nucleotides: TGCGCCAGCAGCTTTTTAGGGGGCGACGAGACCCAGTACTTC.

This clonotype was recorded a few times. The chain couples TRBV11-3 to TRBJ2-1, with 9 positions matching TRBD2. After removal of 4 bases from V and 0 bases from J, the junction contained 7 bases not matched to a gene. This CDR3 comprises 17 residues. Germline loops: CDR1 SGHNT, CDR2 YENEEA. DNA for the CDR3: TGTGCCAGCAGCTCCCAGTGGACTAGCGCCTCCTACAATGAGCAGTTCTTC. This encodes CASSSQWTSASYNEQFF.

This clonotype was observed a few times. V usage is TRBV6-1 and J usage is TRBJ1-1; a weak D match, TRBD1 (5 bases). This CDR3 comprises 13 residues. Germline CDR1 MNHNS, CDR2 SASEGT. V was cut by 5 bases and J by 6 bases, with 13 bases left in between. The CDR3 loop reads CASSTWEGAEAFF. The CDR3 DNA reads TGTGCCAGCAGTACGTGGGAAGGGGCTGAAGCTTTCTTT.

Only a few counts were recorded for this clonotype. V is TRBV4-1 and J is TRBJ2-5, with D perhaps matching TRBD2 (5 bases). CDR1 and CDR2 (germline): MGHRA, YSYEKL. This CDR3 region has 15 residues. V was shortened by 2 bases and J by 2 bases, with 12 bases between the two germline ends. This CDR3 reads CASSQQHSGQETQYF. In DNA, the CDR3 is TGCGCCAGCAGCCAACAACACAGCGGACAAGAGACCCAGTACTTC.

The chain employs TRBV10-3 and TRBJ1-1; no reliable D call. CDR1 is ENHRY and CDR2 is SYGVKD in the germline V gene. The CDR3 consists of 15 residues. Trimming cost V 4 bases and J 1 base, with 13 bases left between them. The CDR3 nucleotides read TGTGCCATCAGTGGAAGGGCCTCAGAGAACACTGAAGCTTTCTTT. It yields the protein CAISGRASENTEAFF.

The chain recombines TRBV20-1 with TRBJ2-7; no clear D. The CDR3 sequence is 12 residues long. The germline V gene encodes CDR1 DFQATT and CDR2 SNEGSKA (reference sequence). The V and J ends lost 3 bases and 5 bases respectively, with 11 bases between them. The CDR3, as DNA: TGCAGTGCTAGGCCTTCTAGTAACGAGCAGTACTTC. It encodes CSARPSSNEQYF.

The rearrangement uses TRBV4-1 and TRBJ2-5, with D perhaps matching TRBD2 (6 bases). Trimming shortened V by 0 bases and J by 4 bases, and 9 bases separated the two germline ends. The germline CDR1 and CDR2 sequences are MGHRA and YSYEKL. This CDR3 contains 14 residues. The CDR3 here is CASSQERLGETQYF. CDR3 DNA: TGCGCCAGCAGCCAAGAGCGACTAGGAGAGACCCAGTACTTC.

The CDR3 loop is CASSRGGSTGELFF. The CDR3 DNA reads TGTGCCAGCAGTAGAGGGGGGTCCACCGGGGAGCTGTTTTTT. The chain employs TRBV7-7 and TRBJ2-2; tentatively, D is TRBD1 or TRBD2 (6 bases each). This CDR3 contains 14 residues. Per the germline V gene, CDR1 is SSHAT and CDR2 is FNYEAQ (reference sequence). Trimming removed 6 bases at V and 4 bases at J, with 12 bases between.

This clonotype was picked up one time. The chain joins TRBV20-1 to TRBJ1-5; 8 bases are a match to TRBD1. V lost 2 bases to trimming and J lost 7 bases; unmatched junction nucleotides: 4. The CDR3 extends over 13 amino acids. Germline V CDR1 and CDR2: DFQATT, SNEGSKA (reference sequence). The CDR3 coding sequence is TGCAGTGCTAGACTGACAGGGGAACAGCCCCAGCATTTT. It specifies CSARLTGEQPQHF.

The CDR3 is CASSSTGGGTEAFF. The CDR3 bases are TGTGCCAGCAGCTCCACCGGGGGGGGCACTGAAGCTTTCTTT. This sequence joins TRBV11-3 and TRBJ1-1; tentative D call: TRBD1 (5 bases). Germline values: CDR1 SGHNT, CDR2 YENEEA. The CDR3 spans 14 residues. V lost 4 bases and J lost 4, with 13 bases in between.

This clonotype was observed a few times. This chain joins TRBV7-9 and TRBJ2-5; D remains unclear. Trimming shortened V by 1 base and J by 3 bases, and 12 bases separated the two germline ends. The length of the CDR3 is 15 residues. Germline CDR1 SEHNR, CDR2 FQNEAQ (reference sequence). The CDR3 spells CASSLDGVEEETQYF. As DNA, the CDR3 is TGTGCCAGCAGCTTAGACGGCGTGGAAGAAGAGACCCAGTACTTC. The whole variable domain, filled in from reference TRBV7-9 and TRBJ2-5, reads DTGVSQNPRHKITKRGQNVTFRCDPISEHNRLYWYRQTLGQGPEFLTYFQNEAQLEKSRLLSDRFSAERPKGSFSTLEIQRTEQGDSAMYLCASSLDGVEEETQYFGPGTRLLVL.

This clonotype was seen many times. Compared with germline, one end of the junction differs, possibly owing to a read error. The chain joins TRBV7-9 to TRBJ2-5, with 10 bases aligning to TRBD1. Germline-derived CDR1 and CDR2 are SEHNR and FQNEAQ (reference sequence). CDR3 length equals 14 residues. CDR3 residues: CASSLGTGEETQYF. The CDR3 region has the DNA TGCGCCAGCAGCTTGGGGACAGGGGAAGAGACCCAGTACTTC.

The J gene is TRBJ1-3, the V gene TRBV4-1; D is unclear. The V gene's germline CDR1 is MGHRA and CDR2 YSYEKL. Trimming took off 1 base at V and 4 bases at J, with 11 bases between the two ends. The CDR3 length is 15 residues. CDR3 DNA sequence: TGCGCCAGCAGCCAAGTGCTTGCGGGCGGAAACACCATATATTTT. Translated, it gives CASSQVLAGGNTIYF.

The rearrangement links TRBV7-2 to TRBJ2-3; 11 bases agree with TRBD2. V was pared by 5 bases and J by 2 bases, with 6 bases of the junction left unmatched. The CDR3 runs 16 residues. CDR1 is SGHTA, CDR2 FQGNSA, per germline. In nucleotides, the CDR3 is TGTGCCAGCAGCCAAACTAGCGGGAGTTTCACAGATACGCAGTATTTT. Translating gives CASSQTSGSFTDTQYF. The full variable domain, rest sourced from reference TRBV7-2 and TRBJ2-3, is GAGVSQSPSNKVTEKGKDVELRCDPISGHTALYWYRQSLGQGLEFLIYFQGNSAPDKSGLPSDRFSAERTGGSVSTLTIQRTQQEDSAVYLCASSQTSGSFTDTQYFGPGTRLTVL.

The genes are TRBV5-1 and TRBJ2-3; 7 nucleotides align to TRBD2. Germline CDR1 SGHRS, CDR2 YFSETQ. J was trimmed by 1 base and V by 4 bases; bases with no gene match: 9. The length of the CDR3 is 16 residues. The CDR3 reads CASSILASGGTDTQYF. DNA of the CDR3: TGCGCCAGCAGCATACTCGCTAGCGGAGGCACAGATACGCAGTATTTT.

This chain links TRBV2 with TRBJ2-2, with TRBD2 identical over 7 bases. CDR3 length equals 13 residues. Germline trimming cut 8 bases from V and 5 bases from J; bases unmatched to any gene: 5. CDR1 and CDR2 from the germline V gene are SNHLY and FYNNEI. The CDR3 region has the DNA TGTGCCAGCCGGGACTACCCGACCGGGGAGCTGTTTTTT. Its translation: CASRDYPTGELFF.

The chain has TRBV6-6 and TRBJ1-5; D possibly corresponds to TRBD1 (6 bases). Trimming left V 3 bases short and J 9 bases short, with 9 bases between. Germline V CDR1 and CDR2: MNHNY, SVGAGI (reference sequence). The CDR3 totals 12 residues. CDR3 nucleotide sequence: TGTGCCAGCAGTTATGGAGGGGGGCCCCAGCATTTT. Protein sequence: CASSYGGGPQHF.

The CDR3 sequence: CASSLFILNPYNEQFF. CDR3 coding DNA: TGTGCCAGCAGCTTGTTTATCTTGAACCCCTACAATGAGCAGTTCTTC. This sequence joins TRBV5-4 and TRBJ2-1, with D uncertain. V was clipped by 1 base and J by 2 bases, with 13 bases between them. The CDR3 extends over 16 amino acids. The V gene's germline CDR1 is SGHNT and CDR2 YYREEE (reference sequence).

This chain joins TRBV9 and TRBJ2-1, with D perhaps TRBD2 (6 bases). Germline V lookup: CDR1 SGDLS, CDR2 YYNGEE. V lost 4 bases, J lost 6 bases, and 20 bases lay in between. The CDR3 sequence is 16 residues long. CDR3 bases: TGTGCCAGCAGCCCGTCGACTAGTCTCGTCTCCAATGAGCAGTTCTTC. This encodes CASSPSTSLVSNEQFF.

The V and J genes are TRBV5-1 and TRBJ1-2; perhaps TRBD1 as D (6 bases). The CDR3 is made up of 14 amino acids. Germline V gives CDR1 SGHRS, CDR2 YFSETQ. The V and J ends lost 3 bases and 5 bases respectively, with 14 bases between them. CDR3 loop: CASSSSGTRYGYTF. For the CDR3, the DNA is TGCGCCAGCAGCTCGTCCGGGACAAGATATGGCTACACCTTC.

The chain has TRBV29-1 and TRBJ2-5, with 8 positions matching TRBD1. The V and J ends lost 2 bases and 1 base, in that order; junction bases with no gene match: 6. The CDR3 is made up of 15 amino acids. Germline values: CDR1 SQVTM, CDR2 ANQGSEA. The CDR3: CSVERWDRIQETQYF. The CDR3 DNA sequence: TGCAGCGTTGAACGTTGGGACAGGATCCAAGAGACCCAGTACTTC. The variable domain in full, with the rest retrieved from reference TRBV29-1 and TRBJ2-5, is SAVISQKPSRDICQRGTSLTIQCQVDSQVTMMFWYRQQPGQSLTLIATANQGSEATYESGFVIDKFPISRPNLTFSTLTVSNMSPEDSSIYLCSVERWDRIQETQYFGPGTRLLVL.

J is TRBJ2-1 and V is TRBV29-1; D possibly corresponds to TRBD2 (5 bases). In germline, CDR1 is SQVTM, CDR2 ANQGSEA. V was cut by 5 bases and J by 3 bases, with 11 bases left in between. The CDR3 is 13 amino acids. The CDR3 sequence is CSVSSEGYNEQFF. CDR3 in DNA: TGCAGCGTTAGTAGCGAGGGCTACAATGAGCAGTTCTTC.

This clonotype was picked up a small number of times. The rearrangement joins TRBV19 to TRBJ1-3; D is possibly TRBD1 (6 bases). Germline lookup yields CDR1 LNHDA and CDR2 SQIVND (reference sequence). V was clipped by 4 bases and J by 8 bases, with 15 bases between them. This CDR3 contains 14 residues. CDR3 sequence: CASSNYRDSDTIYF. DNA of the CDR3: TGTGCCAGTAGTAACTACAGGGATTCGGACACCATATATTTT.

CDR3 protein: CASRPGEGRSSYNEQFF. For the CDR3, the DNA is TGTGCCAGCAGGCCAGGAGAAGGACGAAGCTCCTACAATGAGCAGTTCTTC. This chain uses TRBV12-3 or TRBV12-4 with TRBJ2-1; D is ambiguous. The ends were cut back, 6 bases at V and 0 bases at J, with 18 bases in the middle. The CDR3 has 17 residues.

The gene calls are TRBV5-1 and TRBJ2-2; TRBD2 agrees at 12 bases. Trimming took 2 bases from V and 7 from J; bases not matched to a gene: 6. The CDR3 consists of 16 residues. Germline-derived CDR1 and CDR2 are SGHRS and YFSETQ. In nucleotides, the CDR3 is TGCGCCAGCAGCTTCCTAGGACTAGCGGGGAGCGGGGAGCTGTTTTTT. Translation gives CASSFLGLAGSGELFF. Looking up the rest from reference TRBV5-1 and TRBJ2-2 gives the full variable domain: KAGVTQTPRYLIKTRGQQVTLSCSPISGHRSVSWYQQTPGQGLQFLFEYFSETQRNKGNFPGRFSGRQFSNSRSEMNVSTLELGDSALYLCASSFLGLAGSGELFFGEGSRLTVL.

CDR3 residues: CAISAKTSGHLSSYNEQFF. CDR3 nucleotide sequence: TGTGCCATCAGTGCTAAGACTAGCGGGCATCTCAGCTCCTACAATGAGCAGTTCTTC. The chain joins TRBV10-3 to TRBJ2-1; 10 bases match TRBD2. There are 19 residues in the CDR3. After removal of 4 bases from V and 0 bases from J, the junction contained 12 bases not matched to a gene. The germline CDR1 and CDR2 sequences are ENHRY and SYGVKD.

V and J are TRBV20-1 and TRBJ2-1, with 7 bases matching TRBD2. The CDR3 contains 15 residues. With V trimmed by 5 bases and J by 5 bases, 12 bases remained unmatched. CDR1 and CDR2 from the germline V gene are DFQATT and SNEGSKA (reference sequence). CDR3 loop: CSAPKAGTNNNEQFF. The CDR3 coding sequence is TGCAGTGCTCCCAAAGCCGGGACTAACAACAATGAGCAGTTCTTC.

The sample holds a few counts of this clonotype. The CDR3 region has the DNA TGCAGCACCGTGGCGGGAGGGCCGGGAGAGACCCAGTACTTC. Its protein product is CSTVAGGPGETQYF. V usage is TRBV29-1 and J usage is TRBJ2-5, with 9 bases aligning to TRBD2. CDR1 is SQVTM and CDR2 is ANQGSEA in the germline V gene. Losses at the gene ends were 8 bases for V and 4 bases for J; bases not matched to a gene: 11. The CDR3 sequence is 14 residues long.

The chain recombines TRBV5-1 with TRBJ2-7; 11 bases agree with TRBD2. The CDR3 contains 14 residues. V shed 0 bases, J shed 6 bases, and the junction held 2 bases outside the gene matches. The germline V gene has CDR1 SGHRS and CDR2 YFSETQ. CDR3: CASSLELAGAEQYF. In DNA form, the CDR3 reads TGCGCCAGCAGCTTGGAACTAGCGGGAGCCGAGCAGTACTTC.

This clonotype was observed a few times. The rearrangement uses TRBV6-5 and TRBJ1-2; 9 nucleotides align to TRBD1. V trimming: 8 bases; J trimming: 8 bases; junction bases outside the gene matches: 6. There are 12 residues in the CDR3. The germline V gene encodes CDR1 MNHEY and CDR2 SVGAGI. CDR3 bases: TGTGCCAGCGCGGACAGGGGTGAAGGCTACACCTTC. This sequence encodes CASADRGEGYTF.